Following are 30 T cell receptor beta chains from one sample sequenced in a study of persistence of HIV-infected CD4 T cells. This was the immunoSEQ version 4 assay in survey mode. TCRdb's copy holds only in-frame clones and misses some; the assay was immunoSEQ multiplex PCR. The profile shows 15,000 to 20,000 clones, 65% of them singletons. Lysates of CMV-infected fibroblasts at around 9.8 ug/mL stimulated these cells. CD4+ T cells upregulating both CD40 ligand and CD69 were sorted as responding cells. These receptors have no known antigen. The sequencing used CD4+ T cells sorted from PBMCs after approximately 20-hour stimulation, collected from a patient who received antiretroviral therapy. The receptors shown here come from an adult woman with HIV who was CMV-seropositive.

The rearrangement uses TRBV30 and TRBJ2-1, with 7 bases matching TRBD2. Germline trimming cut 0 bases from V and 3 bases from J; bases unmatched to any gene: 8. CDR3 length: 16 amino acids. CDR1 and CDR2 from the germline V gene are GTSNPN and SVGIG (reference sequence). The CDR3 region has the DNA TGTGCCTGGAGTGTAGGGGCTAGCGGCGGCTACAATGAGCAGTTCTTC. Residues: CAWSVGASGGYNEQFF.

This clone was detected a few times. J is TRBJ2-1 and V is TRBV18; D may correspond to TRBD1 or TRBD2 (6 bases each). The CDR3 is 15 residues long. In germline, CDR1 is KGHSH, CDR2 LQKENI. V was cut by 3 bases and J by 5 bases, with 14 bases left in between. The CDR3: CASSPGGRANNEQFF. CDR3 in DNA: TGTGCCAGCTCACCGGGGGGCAGGGCCAACAATGAGCAGTTCTTC.

Points on this clone: At one of its ends the junction is not consistent with the germline gene, which may arise from a read error. The rearrangement uses TRBV13 and TRBJ2-1; D is undetermined. This CDR3 has 13 amino acids. In germline, CDR1 is PRHDT, CDR2 FYEKMQ (reference sequence). As DNA, the CDR3 is TGTGCCAGCCGCTTAGGGCTAAACAATGAGCAGTTCTTC. Amino acid sequence: CASRLGLNNEQFF.

V gene TRBV2 combines with J gene TRBJ1-5, with 7 bases identical to TRBD1. The CDR3 has 13 amino acids. Germline V gene sequence: CDR1 SNHLY, CDR2 FYNNEI. The V gene end was trimmed by 6 bases and the J gene end by 4 bases; junction bases not matched to a gene: 3. This chain's CDR3 is CASRGTENQPQHF. The CDR3 bases are TGTGCCAGCAGGGGGACAGAGAATCAGCCCCAGCATTTT.

This clone turned up a few times. The chain links TRBV2 to TRBJ2-5; D assignment may be TRBD1 or TRBD2 (5 bases each). CDR1 and CDR2 (germline): SNHLY, FYNNEI. The V gene lost 5 bases and the J gene lost 0 bases, with 13 bases spanning the gap. This CDR3 contains 15 residues. CDR3 amino acids: CASSRGAKYQETQYF. CDR3 coding DNA: TGTGCCAGCAGTCGAGGGGCGAAGTACCAAGAGACCCAGTACTTC.

This rearrangement joins TRBV5-1 to TRBJ1-4, with 9 positions matching TRBD1. The CDR3 has 15 amino acids. CDR1 is SGHRS, CDR2 YFSETQ, per germline. Trimming at V came to 4 bases and at J to 5 bases, leaving 6 bases not matched to a gene. The CDR3 region is CASSVWTGVNEKLFF. The CDR3 nucleotides are TGCGCCAGCAGCGTCTGGACAGGGGTAAATGAAAAACTGTTTTTT.

The V gene is TRBV3-1 (or the pseudogene TRBV3-2), the J gene TRBJ2-3; 12 bases match TRBD2. The length of the CDR3 is 17 residues. Germline CDR1 reads LGHDT; CDR2 reads YNNKEL (reference sequence). V lost 5 bases to trimming and J lost 4 bases; unmatched junction nucleotides: 10. The CDR3 loop reads CASSFRLAGAVSDTQYF. The CDR3, as DNA: TGTGCCAGCAGCTTTCGACTAGCGGGGGCCGTATCAGATACGCAGTATTTT.

The sample holds a few counts of this clone. V gene TRBV28 combines with J gene TRBJ2-7; 7 bases fit TRBD1. Per germline, CDR1 MDHEN and CDR2 SYDVKM. The V segment lost 5 bases and the J segment 7 bases; nucleotides outside the gene matches: 8. CDR3 length equals 13 residues. The chain's CDR3 is CASSTGTVREQYV. Here the CDR3 DNA reads TGTGCCAGCAGTACCGGGACAGTCCGGGAGCAGTACGTC.

This clone has a handful of counts. The DNA for the CDR3 is TGTGCCAGCAGCGTCCGGCGGGGGCAGGTAGATACGCAGTATTTT. Its translation is CASSVRRGQVDTQYF. V gene TRBV5-6 combines with J gene TRBJ2-3; possible D gene TRBD2, 7 bases. The CDR3 is 15 amino acids. Per the germline V gene, CDR1 is SGHDT and CDR2 is YYEEEE. Trimming took 4 bases from V and 5 from J, leaving 17 bases between them.

This rearrangement joins TRBV7-9 to TRBJ1-1; D is perhaps TRBD1 (5 bases). Germline V gene sequence: CDR1 SEHNR, CDR2 FQNEAQ (reference sequence). V was trimmed by 5 bases and J by 6 bases, leaving 19 bases between them. The CDR3 length is 15 residues. CDR3 sequence reads: CASSRLREEGAEAFF. In DNA, the CDR3 is TGTGCCAGCAGCAGACTCAGGGAAGAGGGAGCTGAAGCTTTCTTT. Filled out from reference TRBV7-9 and TRBJ1-1, the complete variable domain reads DTGVSQNPRHKITKRGQNVTFRCDPISEHNRLYWYRQTLGQGPEFLTYFQNEAQLEKSRLLSDRFSAERPKGSFSTLEIQRTEQGDSAMYLCASSRLREEGAEAFFGQGTRLTVV.

The chain carries TRBV3-1 (or the pseudogene TRBV3-2) and TRBJ1-2; no reliable D call. Germline assignment: CDR1 LGHDT and CDR2 YNNKEL (reference sequence). The CDR3 extends over 12 amino acids. The ends were cut back, 5 bases at V and 8 bases at J, with 12 bases in the middle. In nucleotides, the CDR3 is TGTGCCAGCAGCGACGTTGGTAACGGCTACACCTTC. Translating it yields CASSDVGNGYTF.

The CDR3 reads CASSPRLGINEQFF. The CDR3 nucleotides are TGTGCCAGCAGCCCACGTCTCGGGATCAATGAGCAGTTCTTC. The J gene is TRBJ2-1, the V gene TRBV5-8; weak D call: TRBD2 (5 bases). The V end was cut by 4 bases, the J end by 6 bases, with 14 bases between. The CDR3 covers 14 residues. Looked up from germline, CDR1 is SGHTS and CDR2 is YDEGEE.

This clone appeared a few times. V usage is TRBV27 and J usage is TRBJ2-2; D not resolved. The CDR3 sequence is 16 residues long. The V end lost 3 bases, the J end lost 0 bases, and 11 bases lay between the germline ends. CDR1 MNHEY and CDR2 SMNVEV come from the germline V gene (reference sequence). As DNA, the CDR3 is TGTGCCAGCAGTTTTTTGTCTGTGGCGAACACCGGGGAGCTGTTTTTT. Amino acids: CASSFLSVANTGELFF.

The genes are TRBV7-2 and TRBJ2-6; D gene ambiguous. The length of the CDR3 is 15 residues. In germline, CDR1 is SGHTA, CDR2 FQGNSA. V was cut by 4 bases and J by 4 bases, with 11 bases left in between. The CDR3 is CASSSRRPGANVLTF. DNA for the CDR3: TGTGCCAGCAGCTCCCGTCGGCCAGGGGCCAACGTCCTGACTTTC.

The V and J genes are TRBV9 and TRBJ2-1; 7 positions match TRBD1. Germline V CDR1 and CDR2: SGDLS, YYNGEE. The CDR3 covers 17 residues. The V gene end was trimmed by 0 bases and the J gene end by 4 bases; junction bases not matched to a gene: 10. Written as DNA, the CDR3 is TGTGCCAGCAGCGTAGATCCTCCTACAGGGGTATACAATGAGCAGTTCTTC. This gives the protein CASSVDPPTGVYNEQFF.

J is TRBJ1-1 and V is TRBV6-6; TRBD1 might be the D (6 bases). CDR1 MNHNY and CDR2 SVGAGI come from the germline V gene (reference sequence). V dropped 2 bases and J dropped 8 bases, with 12 bases sitting between them. There are 13 residues in the CDR3. CDR3 sequence reads: CASSYQQGREAFF. In DNA, the CDR3 is TGTGCCAGCAGTTACCAACAGGGACGGGAAGCTTTCTTT.

This chain joins TRBV13 and TRBJ2-5; TRBD1 matches 8 bases. The CDR3 totals 14 residues. Germline V gives CDR1 PRHDT, CDR2 FYEKMQ (reference sequence). After removal of 5 bases from V and 2 bases from J, the junction contained 4 bases not matched to a gene. CDR3 sequence: CASSPGTGQETQYF. In nucleotides, the CDR3 is TGTGCCAGCAGCCCAGGGACAGGACAAGAGACCCAGTACTTC.

The gene calls are TRBV13 and TRBJ2-7; D is unclear. CDR1 is PRHDT, CDR2 FYEKMQ, per germline (reference sequence). CDR3 length equals 14 residues. Trimming took 5 bases from V and 0 from J, leaving 11 bases between them. The CDR3 nucleotides read TGTGCCAGCAGCCTTACTCCTTTCTCCTACGAGCAGTACTTC. This translates into CASSLTPFSYEQYF.

The chain couples TRBV19 to TRBJ2-3; D might be TRBD2 (6 bases). Trimming stripped 10 bases from V and 4 bases from J, with 18 bases between. Germline-derived CDR1 and CDR2 are LNHDA and SQIVND (reference sequence). The CDR3 is 14 amino acids. CDR3 in amino acids: CATGRRGGSDTQYF. CDR3 coding DNA: TGTGCCACCGGACGACGGGGAGGTTCAGATACGCAGTATTTT. The variable domain in full, completed from reference TRBV19 and TRBJ2-3, reads DGGITQSPKYLFRKEGQNVTLSCEQNLNHDAMYWYRQDPGQGLRLIYYSQIVNDFQKGDIAEGYSVSREKKESFPLTVTSAQKNPTAFYLCATGRRGGSDTQYFGPGTRLTVL.

There are a few counts of this clone. V is TRBV5-1 and J is TRBJ2-1, with 11 bases fitting TRBD2. The CDR3 sequence is 15 residues long. CDR1 SGHRS and CDR2 YFSETQ come from the germline V gene. V shed 4 bases, J shed 9 bases, and the junction held 9 bases outside the gene matches. The CDR3 coding sequence is TGCGCCAGCAGCACCACCGGGACTAGCGGTGGTGAGCAGTTCTTC. This sequence encodes CASSTTGTSGGEQFF.

This sequence joins TRBV5-4 and TRBJ1-3, with D unresolved. V lost 0 bases and J lost 0, with 7 bases in between. The CDR3 extends over 15 amino acids. The germline gives CDR1 SGHNT, CDR2 YYREEE (reference sequence). The CDR3 coding sequence is TGTGCCAGCAGCTTGGATGCAAGCTCTGGAAACACCATATATTTT. Translating it yields CASSLDASSGNTIYF.

J is TRBJ1-4 and V is TRBV7-9; 7 bases match TRBD1. CDR3 length: 15 residues. Germline CDR1 and CDR2: SEHNR and FQNEAQ (reference sequence). V shed 4 bases and J 6 bases; nucleotides not matched to a gene: 8. CDR3 amino acids: CASSYHRGGDEKLFF. CDR3 sequence (DNA): TGTGCCAGCAGCTACCACAGGGGTGGGGATGAAAAACTGTTTTTT.

This sequence joins TRBV6-5 and TRBJ1-1; D is perhaps TRBD1 (5 bases). CDR1 and CDR2 (germline): MNHEY, SVGAGI. V lost 6 bases, J lost 0 bases, and 11 bases lay in between. The CDR3 loop spans 14 amino acids. The CDR3 loop is CASRPPGLNTEAFF. The DNA for the CDR3 is TGTGCCAGCAGACCTCCGGGACTGAACACTGAAGCTTTCTTT.

Note on this clone: Within the sample, other DNA sequences also encode this same CDR3. This rearrangement joins TRBV29-1 to TRBJ1-3; 7 nucleotides match TRBD1. Trimming removed 6 bases from V and 4 bases from J; junction bases left unmatched: 3. The CDR3 length is 12 residues. Per germline, CDR1 SQVTM and CDR2 ANQGSEA. This chain's CDR3 is CSVTGVGNTIYF. The CDR3 DNA reads TGCAGCGTCACAGGGGTGGGAAACACCATATATTTT.

The chain couples TRBV7-9 to TRBJ1-2; D unclear. The CDR3 length is 14 residues. In germline, CDR1 is SEHNR, CDR2 FQNEAQ (reference sequence). Trimming pared 5 bases from V and 6 bases from J, leaving 16 bases between. For the CDR3, the DNA is TGTGCCAGCAGCCCCGGAGAAGGGTGGCATGGCTACACCTTC. As protein: CASSPGEGWHGYTF.

The rearrangement links TRBV3-1 (or the pseudogene TRBV3-2) to TRBJ1-6, with 9 bases aligning to TRBD1. The trim removed 5 bases at V and 10 bases at J, leaving 9 bases unmatched. The CDR3 has 15 residues. Per the germline V gene, CDR1 is LGHDT and CDR2 is YNNKEL (reference sequence). The CDR3 region is CASSSTGGEGSPLHF. In DNA form, the CDR3 reads TGTGCCAGCAGCTCGACAGGGGGGGAGGGGTCACCCCTCCACTTT.

V and J are TRBV5-1 and TRBJ2-1; either TRBD1 or TRBD2 may supply D (5 bases each). CDR1 is SGHRS and CDR2 is YFSETQ in the germline V gene. The V gene lost 0 bases and the J gene lost 7 bases, with 11 bases spanning the gap. The CDR3 runs to 14 residues. The CDR3 nucleotides are TGCGCCAGCAGCTTGGCGGGGACCGGGAATGAGCAGTTCTTC. The encoded protein is CASSLAGTGNEQFF.

The chain couples TRBV13 to TRBJ1-1; 7 positions agree with TRBD1. The CDR3 contains 19 residues. Trimming took 4 bases from V and 0 from J; bases not matched to a gene: 17. Germline V gives CDR1 PRHDT, CDR2 FYEKMQ (reference sequence). The CDR3 here is CASSSSTRPTGPMNTEAFF. The CDR3 nucleotides read TGTGCCAGCAGCTCCTCCACCCGCCCGACAGGGCCCATGAACACTGAAGCTTTCTTT. The full variable domain, with the rest looked up from reference TRBV13 and TRBJ1-1, is AAGVIQSPRHLIKEKRETATLKCYPIPRHDTVYWYQQGPGQDPQFLISFYEKMQSDKGSIPDRFSAQQFSDYHSELNMSSLELGDSALYFCASSSSTRPTGPMNTEAFFGQGTRLTVV.

The genes are TRBV5-4 and TRBJ2-7, with D unclear. Germline V gene lookup returns CDR1 SGHNT and CDR2 YYREEE (reference sequence). There are 15 residues in the CDR3. The V and J ends lost 0 bases and 3 bases respectively, with 13 bases between them. The CDR3 nucleotides are TGTGCCAGCAGCTTGGAGGCAGAAGGAATCTACGAGCAGTACTTC. Encoded protein: CASSLEAEGIYEQYF.

The chain has TRBV12-3 or TRBV12-4 and TRBJ1-1; D ambiguous. This CDR3 has 13 residues. V was shortened by 5 bases and J by 4 bases, with 11 bases between the two germline ends. The CDR3 nucleotides read TGTGCCAGCAGTGTACGGGAGGGCACTGAAGCTTTCTTT. Protein product: CASSVREGTEAFF.